The next 8 T cell receptor beta chains were all read from a single sample in a study of identical twins. TCRdb re-called the 5' RACE reads through MiXCR, storing one row per CDR3 protein. The repertoire includes 1.5 million to 2 million distinct CDR3 sequences, less than 35% of them detected once, and about 0.25% sits in the top ten. The sample was cord blood. These receptors were collected from a newborn girl in good health.

The rearrangement uses TRBV2 and TRBJ2-3, with D perhaps matching TRBD1 or TRBD2 (6 bases each). V lost 7 bases and J lost 2, with 13 bases in between. Germline V gives CDR1 SNHLY, CDR2 FYNNEI. The length of the CDR3 is 14 residues. The CDR3 DNA reads TGTGCCAGCATCAGGGGACTGATCACAGATACGCAGTATTTT. Translated: CASIRGLITDTQYF.

This clonotype has a handful of counts. The rearrangement links TRBV7-2 to TRBJ1-5, with TRBD1 as a possible D gene (5 bases). V was cut by 1 base and J by 3 bases, with 10 bases left in between. There are 15 residues in the CDR3. CDR1 is SGHTA and CDR2 is FQGNSA in the germline V gene. CDR3: CASSLGGIFNQPQHF. The CDR3 coding sequence is TGTGCCAGCAGCTTAGGGGGGATTTTCAATCAGCCCCAGCATTTT.

Ten or more counts support this clonotype. The rearrangement links TRBV12-3 or TRBV12-4 to TRBJ2-3; 10 bases are shared with TRBD1. The CDR3 runs to 15 residues. J lost 1 base, V lost 4 bases, and 2 bases had no gene match. This CDR3 reads CASSSGTGGTDTQYF. CDR3 in DNA: TGTGCCAGCAGTTCCGGGACAGGGGGCACAGATACGCAGTATTTT.

The J gene is TRBJ2-3, the V gene TRBV19, with D possibly being TRBD1 or TRBD2 (5 bases each). Germline-derived CDR1 and CDR2 are LNHDA and SQIVND (reference sequence). V was pared by 7 bases and J by 5 bases, with 16 bases between. CDR3 length: 14 residues. As DNA, the CDR3 is TGTGCCAGTACCATGAGTGGGGCGGGAGATACGCAGTATTTT. It codes for CASTMSGAGDTQYF. Full variable domain (outside the CDR3, taken from reference TRBV19 and TRBJ2-3): DGGITQSPKYLFRKEGQNVTLSCEQNLNHDAMYWYRQDPGQGLRLIYYSQIVNDFQKGDIAEGYSVSREKKESFPLTVTSAQKNPTAFYLCASTMSGAGDTQYFGPGTRLTVL.

V is TRBV20-1 and J is TRBJ2-7; 8 bases fit TRBD2. V gave up 7 bases and J gave up 1 base; unmatched junction bases: 12. The CDR3 is 15 residues long. Per the germline V gene, CDR1 is DFQATT and CDR2 is SNEGSKA (reference sequence). CDR3 residues: CSVPILTSVSYEQYF. DNA of the CDR3: TGCAGTGTTCCTATCTTGACTAGCGTATCCTACGAGCAGTACTTC.

This clonotype was counted only a few times. This chain joins TRBV2 and TRBJ1-1; D may be TRBD1 (6 bases). This CDR3 is built from 14 residues. CDR1 is SNHLY, CDR2 FYNNEI, per germline. Trimming removed 9 bases at V and 1 base at J, with 15 bases between. The CDR3 spells CARGVRGGNTEAFF. CDR3 nucleotides: TGTGCCAGAGGCGTCAGGGGAGGGAACACTGAAGCTTTCTTT.

This clonotype showed up just a few times. The gene calls are TRBV4-1 and TRBJ2-3; tentatively, D is TRBD1 (5 bases). This CDR3 contains 14 residues. CDR1 is MGHRA and CDR2 is YSYEKL in the germline V gene. V was pared by 2 bases and J by 6 bases, with 12 bases between. CDR3 DNA: TGCGCCAGCAGCCAAAGACAGTCCCAGGATACGCAGTATTTT. The encoded protein is CASSQRQSQDTQYF.

The chain employs TRBV20-1 and TRBJ2-3; 13 positions agree with TRBD2. There are 14 residues in the CDR3. V lost 6 bases, J lost 5 bases, and 5 bases stayed unmatched. Looked up from germline, CDR1 is DFQATT and CDR2 is SNEGSKA (reference sequence). DNA for the CDR3: TGCAGTGCAAGGGGACTAGCGGGAAAAGATACGCAGTATTTT. Its protein is CSARGLAGKDTQYF.